A selection of T cell receptor beta chains follows, all from one sample in a study of T-cell memory formation after mild COVID-19. TCRdb independently ran MiXCR on the 5' RACE reads; one entry per CDR3 protein. The sample shows hundreds of thousands of distinct CDR3 sequences, around a quarter of them seen only once. Sequenced input: PBMCs or a T cell subset sorted from them (not recorded which). These receptors all come from an adult woman who had mild COVID-19 (a few samples of this study predate the infection). Cell type and time point are not known. Both conserved end residues are part of each CDR3. Fields, in order: D gene, clone size, V gene, J gene, CDR3 DNA, CDR3 protein. D genes are given only for firm matches. Where a row states a size, it is once, few, many or the class of an expanded clone; other rows omit it.

-	few	TRBV15	TRBJ1-4	TGTGCCACCAGCAGAGATCCGTCGCCAGTCAATAATGAAAAACTGTTTTTT	CATSRDPSPVNNEKLFF
-	few	TRBV14	TRBJ2-1	TGTGCCAGCAGCATCTTGCATGAGCAGTTCTTC	CASSILHEQFF
-	-	TRBV5-1	TRBJ2-2	TGCGCCAGCAGAGGGGAACAGCTCTCGAACACCGGGGAGCTGTTTTTT	CASRGEQLSNTGELFF
TRBD2	-	TRBV20-1	TRBJ2-3	TGCAGTGCCTTGGGGACTAGCGGGAGATCAGATACGCAGTATTTT	CSALGTSGRSDTQYF
TRBD1	few	TRBV6-6	TRBJ2-7	TGTGCCACAAAGGGACAGTCCTACGAGCAGTACTTC	CATKGQSYEQYF
-	-	TRBV5-1	TRBJ2-3	TGCGCCAGCAGCTACGCGGGGAGCACAGATACGCAGTATTTT	CASSYAGSTDTQYF
-	few	TRBV4-3	TRBJ1-1	TGCGCCAGCAGCCAAGGGACAACCCCGGACACTGAAGCTTTCTTT	CASSQGTTPDTEAFF
TRBD2	few	TRBV20-1	TRBJ2-5	TGCAGTGCTGGGACCGGGACTAGCGCCCTTATCGGAGAGACCCAGTACTTC	CSAGTGTSALIGETQYF
-	-	TRBV15	TRBJ1-4	TGTGCCACCAGCAGGGACAGAGACTATAATGAAAAACTGTTTTTT	CATSRDRDYNEKLFF
TRBD2	-	TRBV6-4	TRBJ2-3	TGTGCCAGCAGTATCGTTGGGACTAACACAGATACGCAGTATTTT	CASSIVGTNTDTQYF
-	-	TRBV7-6	TRBJ2-7	TGTGCCAGCAGCGCGGCAGGGGCAGGGAAGGCGGACGAGCAGTACTTC	CASSAAGAGKADEQYF
-	-	TRBV6-5	TRBJ2-1	TGTGCCAGCAGACTGGGACGAGGGAATGAGCAGTTCTTC	CASRLGRGNEQFF
TRBD2	-	TRBV3-1	TRBJ2-7	TGTGCCAGCAGTCACACAGTTAGCGGGAGGCGATCCTACGAGCAGTACTTC	CASSHTVSGRRSYEQYF
-	-	TRBV5-5	TRBJ1-5	TGTGCCAGCAGCTTGGACGCAGGGAGAACTCAGCCCCAGCATTTT	CASSLDAGRTQPQHF
-	many	TRBV29-1	TRBJ2-6	TGCAGTATCCTGGACTGGAAAACTGGGGCCAACGTCCTGACTTTC	CSILDWKTGANVLTF
-	-	TRBV12-5	TRBJ2-5	TGTGCTAGTGGTTTGGTTGAAGAGACCCAGTACTTC	CASGLVEETQYF
TRBD2	-	TRBV18	TRBJ2-1	TGTGCCAGCTCATTCGCGGGAGGTGGTGGCTACAATGAGCAGTTCTTC	CASSFAGGGGYNEQFF
TRBD2	few	TRBV7-9	TRBJ2-2	TGTGCCAGCATCCTTCCCCGATCTAGCGGGGGCCCCGAACCGAACACCGGGGAGCTGTTTTTT	CASILPRSSGGPEPNTGELFF
TRBD1	few	TRBV12-3/TRBV12-4	TRBJ2-3	TGTGCCAGCAGTTCCCGCCGGACAGGGCTACGTGCACTAAGCATCACAGATACGCAGTATTTT	CASSSRRTGLRALSITDTQYF
TRBD1	-	TRBV29-1	TRBJ2-7	TGCAGCGTTGCTCGGGACAGGGGCACCTACGAGCAGTACTTC	CSVARDRGTYEQYF
-	many	TRBV18	TRBJ1-1	TGTGCCAGCTCACCGGACAGAAAGAACACTGAAGCTTTCTTT	CASSPDRKNTEAFF
-	-	TRBV19	TRBJ1-1	TGTGCCAGTAGTATCAGTCGGAACACTGAAGCTTTCTTT	CASSISRNTEAFF
-	many	TRBV7-2	TRBJ1-5	TGTGCCAGCAGCATCGACGGACTAACGGGTCAGCCCCAGCATTTT	CASSIDGLTGQPQHF
TRBD2	-	TRBV6-5	TRBJ2-1	TGTGCCAGCAGAACTTGGACTAGCGGGAGCTCCTACAATGAGCAGTTCTTC	CASRTWTSGSSYNEQFF
TRBD1	many	TRBV7-2	TRBJ2-1	TGTGCCAGCAGCCCCCGACAGGGTTATTACAATGAGCAGTTCTTC	CASSPRQGYYNEQFF
TRBD2	few	TRBV15	TRBJ2-3	TGTGCCACCAGCACCCAGCGGGAGATCGCAGATACGCAGTATTTT	CATSTQREIADTQYF
-	-	TRBV20-1	TRBJ1-5	TGCAGTGCGGTCGGGACACTTGATCAGCCCCAGCATTTT	CSAVGTLDQPQHF
TRBD2	few	TRBV29-1	TRBJ2-3	TGCAGCGTTCTGACTAGCGGGGGGGCCGGGCGAACGCAGTATTTT	CSVLTSGGAGRTQYF
-	-	TRBV12-3/TRBV12-4	TRBJ1-1	TGTGCCAGCAGTTGGGCAGGGCCCTCCGAAGCTTTCTTT	CASSWAGPSEAFF
-	-	TRBV7-9	TRBJ1-1	TGTGCCAGCAGCTTATCGGCCCTTGACATACCCCGGGTTGAAGCTTTCTTT	CASSLSALDIPRVEAFF
-	-	TRBV7-9	TRBJ2-7	TGTGCCAGCAGCTTAGAGACAGGCGCCATGGGTCGGGAGCAGTACTTC	CASSLETGAMGREQYF
-	few	TRBV7-2	TRBJ1-5	TGTGCCAGCAGCTCCAGGTCAGGTATTCAGCCCCAGCATTTT	CASSSRSGIQPQHF
TRBD1	-	TRBV18	TRBJ1-2	TGTGCCAGCTCACGACTCGAGGACAGGATTGGTGGCTACACCTTC	CASSRLEDRIGGYTF
-	-	TRBV29-1	TRBJ2-2	TGCAGCGTTGAAGATCTTCAGGGCGACACCGGGGAGCTGTTTTTT	CSVEDLQGDTGELFF
TRBD1	-	TRBV12-3/TRBV12-4	TRBJ1-2	TGTGCCAGCACTCTCGGGACAGGAACCTATGGCTACACCTTC	CASTLGTGTYGYTF
TRBD1	few	TRBV12-3/TRBV12-4	TRBJ2-4	TGTGCCAGCAGTTTAGTCTTAGGGACAGGAGGATACATTCAGTACTTC	CASSLVLGTGGYIQYF
-	-	TRBV5-1	TRBJ2-2	TGCGCCAGCAGCTTTCCGGACACCGGGGAGCTGTTTTTT	CASSFPDTGELFF
-	-	TRBV12-3/TRBV12-4	TRBJ2-7	TGTGCCAGCAGGGAAGCGAGCAGCTCCTTCGAGCAGTACTTC	CASREASSSFEQYF
-	few	TRBV14	TRBJ2-3	TGTGCCAGCAGCTCCCAGGAAATTAGCACAGATACGCAGTATTTT	CASSSQEISTDTQYF
-	-	TRBV30	TRBJ2-3	TGTGCCTGGAGTGTCTCGGGGGCCCTCACAGATACGCAGTATTTT	CAWSVSGALTDTQYF
-	-	TRBV20-1	TRBJ2-1	TGCAGTGCGCCATTGGGACACATTAGCTCCTACAATGAGCAGTTCTTC	CSAPLGHISSYNEQFF
-	-	TRBV5-1	TRBJ1-6	TGCGCCAGCAGCTTGTTAGGCGGGGATTCACCCCTCCACTTT	CASSLLGGDSPLHF
-	-	TRBV7-2	TRBJ1-1	TGTGCCAGCAGCTTCGACGGGGGGCAGACTGAAGCTTTCTTT	CASSFDGGQTEAFF
TRBD2	few	TRBV20-1	TRBJ2-5	TGCAGTGCAACTGGGACTAGCGGGAAACAAGAGACCCAGTACTTC	CSATGTSGKQETQYF
-	few	TRBV20-1	TRBJ2-1	TGCAGTGCTAGCCATGGGAGTATTGAGCAGTTCTTC	CSASHGSIEQFF
-	-	TRBV6-5	TRBJ1-5	TGTGCCAGCAGTTCGGGGCAAGCCCAGCATTTT	CASSSGQAQHF
-	-	TRBV6-5	TRBJ2-3	TGTGCCAGCGCCTATTCCGGGGGCCCCACAGATACGCAGTATTTT	CASAYSGGPTDTQYF
TRBD1	many	TRBV6-6	TRBJ1-1	TGTGCCAGCAGTAAGCCGGGACAGGGTAACACTGAAGCTTTCTTT	CASSKPGQGNTEAFF
TRBD2	-	TRBV12-3/TRBV12-4	TRBJ2-3	TGTGCCAGCAGTCCCACTAGCGGGAGGAGAAATACGCAGTATTTT	CASSPTSGRRNTQYF
TRBD1	-	TRBV11-3	TRBJ1-2	TGTGCCAGCAGCTTAGAATCGACAGGGGTGCGCTACACCTTC	CASSLESTGVRYTF
TRBD2	many	TRBV7-9	TRBJ2-1	TGTGCCAGCAGCCCCCGACTAGCGGGACAACTGAGCAATGAGCAGTTCTTC	CASSPRLAGQLSNEQFF
TRBD2	few	TRBV3-1	TRBJ2-7	TGTGCCAGCAGCCAAGGCCTAGCGGATTACGAGCAGTACTTC	CASSQGLADYEQYF
-	few	TRBV6-5	TRBJ2-7	TGTGCCAGCCACGATACTGGTCTGGGGCGTTCCTACGAGCAGTACTTC	CASHDTGLGRSYEQYF
-	-	TRBV7-3	TRBJ2-5	TGTGCCAGCAGCCGGGAGATTGGTCAGACCCAGTACTTC	CASSREIGQTQYF
-	-	TRBV7-2	TRBJ2-5	TGTGCCAGCAGCCCAAGAGCCGCTACAGGGAGGGAGACCCAGTACTTC	CASSPRAATGRETQYF